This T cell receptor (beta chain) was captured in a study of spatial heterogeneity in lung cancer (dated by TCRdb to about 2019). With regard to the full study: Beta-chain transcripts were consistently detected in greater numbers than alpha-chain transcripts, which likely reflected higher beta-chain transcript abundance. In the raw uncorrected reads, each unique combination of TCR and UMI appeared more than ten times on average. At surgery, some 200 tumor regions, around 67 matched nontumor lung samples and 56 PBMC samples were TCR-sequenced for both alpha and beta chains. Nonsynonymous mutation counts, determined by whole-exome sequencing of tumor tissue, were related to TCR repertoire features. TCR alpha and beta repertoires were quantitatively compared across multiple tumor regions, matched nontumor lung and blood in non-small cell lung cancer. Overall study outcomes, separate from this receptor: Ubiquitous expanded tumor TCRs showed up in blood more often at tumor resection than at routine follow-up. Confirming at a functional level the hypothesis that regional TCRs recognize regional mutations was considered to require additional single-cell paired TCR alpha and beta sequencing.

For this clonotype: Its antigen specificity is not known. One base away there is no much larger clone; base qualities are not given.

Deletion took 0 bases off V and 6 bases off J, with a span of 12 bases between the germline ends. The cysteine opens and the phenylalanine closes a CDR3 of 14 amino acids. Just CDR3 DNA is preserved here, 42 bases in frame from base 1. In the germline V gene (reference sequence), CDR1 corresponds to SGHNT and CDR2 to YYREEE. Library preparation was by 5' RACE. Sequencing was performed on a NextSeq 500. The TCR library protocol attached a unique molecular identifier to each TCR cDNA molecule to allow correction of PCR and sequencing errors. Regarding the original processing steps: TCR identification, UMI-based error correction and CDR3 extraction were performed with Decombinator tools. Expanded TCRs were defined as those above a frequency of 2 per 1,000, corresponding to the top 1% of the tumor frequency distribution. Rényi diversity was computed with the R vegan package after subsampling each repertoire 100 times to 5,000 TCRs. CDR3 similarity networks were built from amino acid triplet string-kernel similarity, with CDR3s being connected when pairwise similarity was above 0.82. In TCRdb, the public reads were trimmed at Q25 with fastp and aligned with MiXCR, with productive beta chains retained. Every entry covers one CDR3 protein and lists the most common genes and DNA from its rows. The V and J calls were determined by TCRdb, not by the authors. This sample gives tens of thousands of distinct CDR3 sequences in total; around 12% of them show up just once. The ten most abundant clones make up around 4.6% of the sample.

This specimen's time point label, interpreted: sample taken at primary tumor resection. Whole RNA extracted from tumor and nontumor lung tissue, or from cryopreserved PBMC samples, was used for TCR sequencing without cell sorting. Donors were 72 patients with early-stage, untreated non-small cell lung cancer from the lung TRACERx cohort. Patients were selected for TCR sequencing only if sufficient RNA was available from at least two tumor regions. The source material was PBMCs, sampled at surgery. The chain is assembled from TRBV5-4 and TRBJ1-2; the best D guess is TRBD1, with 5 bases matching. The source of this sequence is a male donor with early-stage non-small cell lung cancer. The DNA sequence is TGTGCCAGCAGCTTGGTTCAAGGGGCGCATGGCTACACCTTC. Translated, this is CASSLVQGAHGYTF.